The 27 T cell receptor beta chains listed next were all sequenced from one sample in a study of OX40 agonist ivuxolimab in advanced cancers. Libraries were prepared by immunoSEQ multiplex PCR; TCRdb keeps only in-frame clonotypes and omits some of them. The sample lists 45,000 to 65,000 clones, around 86% occurring once. The input for sequencing was CD4+ or CD8+ T cells sorted from blood, taken in a trial of the OX40 agonist ivuxolimab. Every receptor here comes from an adult with an advanced solid tumor such as melanoma, head and neck, liver or kidney cancer.

As for this clone: Relative to the germline gene, one junction end is altered; a read error may explain this. CDR3 amino acids: CASSFLTANSPFHF. CDR3 nucleotide sequence: TGCGCCAGCAGCTTCTTGACAGCCAATTCACCCTTCCACTTT. This chain connects TRBV5-1 to TRBJ1-6; D might be TRBD1 (5 bases). Germline values: CDR1 SGHRS, CDR2 YFSETQ. The CDR3 contains 14 residues.

This clone was seen only once. The chain combines TRBV4-3 with TRBJ2-1, with D perhaps TRBD1 (6 bases). The CDR3 sequence is 12 residues long. CDR1 is LGHNA, CDR2 YSLEER, per germline. The V end was cut by 3 bases, the J end by 7 bases, with 7 bases between. The chain's CDR3 is CASSQRGNEQFF. Written as DNA, the CDR3 is TGCGCCAGCAGCCAGAGGGGGAATGAGCAGTTCTTC.

This clone was seen a single time. The rearrangement joins TRBV19 to TRBJ1-1; D is unresolved. Germline CDR1 and CDR2: LNHDA and SQIVND (reference sequence). CDR3 size: 15 residues. V was trimmed by 3 bases and J by 5 bases, leaving 16 bases between them. In nucleotides, the CDR3 is TGTGCCAGTAGTATGGGAGGGCTGGGCGGGACTGAAGCTTTCTTT. It specifies CASSMGGLGGTEAFF.

In its sample, this clone was seen once. The chain carries TRBV25-1 and TRBJ2-2, with 7 bases lining up with TRBD2. The germline CDR1 and CDR2 sequences are MGHDK and SYGVNS. CDR3 length: 14 residues. Trimming took 4 bases from V and 5 from J; bases not matched to a gene: 4. CDR3 nucleotides: TGTGCCAGCAGTGTACTAGCGCTTACCGGGGAGCTGTTTTTT. Protein: CASSVLALTGELFF.

The CDR3 protein is CASSLQDRWNEKLFF. The DNA of the CDR3 is TGCGCCAGCAGCTTGCAAGACAGGTGGAATGAAAAACTGTTTTTT. The gene calls are TRBV5-1 and TRBJ1-4; maybe TRBD1 (6 bases). Per the germline V gene, CDR1 is SGHRS and CDR2 is YFSETQ. The V end was cut by 1 base, the J end by 5 bases, with 12 bases between. There are 15 residues in the CDR3.

J is TRBJ2-7 and V is TRBV11-2; maybe TRBD1 (6 bases). The germline V gene encodes CDR1 SGHAT and CDR2 FQNNGV. CDR3 size: 15 residues. Between the trimmed V and J ends, which lost 5 bases and 2 bases, there was a span of 16 bases. CDR3 sequence: CASSTRTDSTYEQYF. CDR3 nucleotides: TGTGCCAGCAGCACGAGGACAGATTCAACCTACGAGCAGTACTTC.

The chain couples TRBV11-2 to TRBJ2-1; 10 nucleotides align to TRBD1. This CDR3 has 16 residues. Germline V CDR1 and CDR2: SGHAT, FQNNGV. With V trimmed by 5 bases and J by 10 bases, 14 bases remained unmatched. CDR3 in DNA: TGTGCCAGCAGCCCTTTAACGGGACAGGGGAGTAGAGAGCAGTTCTTC. Amino acid sequence: CASSPLTGQGSREQFF.

The chain has TRBV11-3 and TRBJ2-3; TRBD1 matches 7 bases. The germline V gene encodes CDR1 SGHNT and CDR2 YENEEA. V trimming: 6 bases; J trimming: 2 bases; junction bases outside the gene matches: 5. The CDR3 extends over 14 amino acids. Here the CDR3 DNA reads TGTGCCAGCAGTCTCGACAGGGCCACAGATACGCAGTATTTT. This sequence encodes CASSLDRATDTQYF.

In this sample, this clone turned up a few times. CDR3 nucleotides: TGCGCCAGCAGTGAGTCTGGGGGGAATCAGCCCCAGCATTTT. This translates into CASSESGGNQPQHF. The V gene is TRBV10-1, the J gene TRBJ1-5; a weak D match, TRBD1 (5 bases). This CDR3 spans 14 amino acids. Germline CDR1 reads WNHNN; CDR2 reads SYGVQD (reference sequence). V was pared by 0 bases and J by 4 bases, with 7 bases between.

The rearrangement links TRBV11-2 to TRBJ2-5; D possibly corresponds to TRBD1 (6 bases). The V end lost 5 bases, the J end lost 5 bases, and 15 bases lay between the germline ends. Germline loops: CDR1 SGHAT, CDR2 FQNNGV. The CDR3 is 14 residues long. The DNA for the CDR3 is TGTGCCAGCAGCCTGGGACAACCGAAGGAGACCCAGTACTTC. Residues: CASSLGQPKETQYF.

This chain links TRBV10-3 with TRBJ2-1; 8 bases map to TRBD1. V gave up 0 bases and J gave up 8 bases; unmatched junction bases: 6. The CDR3 is made up of 15 amino acids. Looked up from germline, CDR1 is ENHRY and CDR2 is SYGVKD. The CDR3 DNA reads as TGTGCCATCAGTGAGTCGCAGGGGGCTTTTCATGAGCAGTTCTTC. Its translation: CAISESQGAFHEQFF.

The chain joins TRBV7-6 to TRBJ2-3; possible D gene TRBD1, 5 bases. This CDR3 comprises 15 residues. The germline V and J ends were trimmed by 4 bases and 3 bases, with 14 bases remaining between them. CDR1 and CDR2 (germline): SGHVS, FNYEAQ. CDR3 sequence (DNA): TGTGCCAGCAGCTCGCGTAGGACAAGTACAGATACGCAGTATTTT. Residues: CASSSRRTSTDTQYF.

A single count supports this clone. The J gene is TRBJ1-3, the V gene TRBV5-6, with 7 bases aligning to TRBD1. Trimming removed 4 bases from V and 3 bases from J; junction bases left unmatched: 4. The germline V gene has CDR1 SGHDT and CDR2 YYEEEE. The CDR3 is 14 amino acids. The CDR3 spells CASSPGQIGNTIYF. CDR3 in DNA: TGTGCCAGCAGCCCGGGACAGATTGGAAACACCATATATTTT.

The gene calls are TRBV6-6 and TRBJ2-1; no reliable D call. Germline V gene sequence: CDR1 MNHNY, CDR2 SVGAGI (reference sequence). The V end was cut by 10 bases, the J end by 4 bases, with 11 bases between. The CDR3 has 12 residues. The CDR3: CATLGLYNEQFF. In nucleotides, the CDR3 is TGTGCCACCTTGGGCCTTTACAATGAGCAGTTCTTC.

The J gene is TRBJ2-1, the V gene TRBV7-2, with TRBD2 matching over 11 bases. The germline V gene has CDR1 SGHTA and CDR2 FQGNSA. The CDR3 runs to 15 residues. The trim removed 5 bases at V and 4 bases at J, leaving 4 bases unmatched. In DNA, the CDR3 is TGTGCCAGCAGCCCGACTAGCGGGATGTACAATGAGCAGTTCTTC. It yields the protein CASSPTSGMYNEQFF.

This chain links TRBV27 with TRBJ1-4; 8 bases agree with TRBD1. V was pared by 2 bases and J by 7 bases, with 12 bases of the junction left unmatched. The germline gives CDR1 MNHEY, CDR2 SMNVEV (reference sequence). The CDR3 totals 17 residues. For the CDR3, the DNA is TGTGCCAGCAGTTTAAACGGTTTCAGGGGGCAAAGTGAAAAACTGTTTTTT. Encoded protein: CASSLNGFRGQSEKLFF.

V usage is TRBV5-4 and J usage is TRBJ1-2, with D unresolved. In germline, CDR1 is SGHNT, CDR2 YYREEE (reference sequence). This CDR3 is built from 14 residues. V was trimmed by 0 bases and J by 5 bases, leaving 11 bases between them. Here the CDR3 reads CASSLVGIRYGYTF. The CDR3 region has the DNA TGTGCCAGCAGCTTGGTGGGGATCCGGTATGGCTACACCTTC.

This clone was seen just once. The V call is TRBV19, the J call TRBJ1-2, with D perhaps TRBD1 (5 bases). From germline, CDR1 is LNHDA and CDR2 SQIVND (reference sequence). The CDR3 loop spans 17 amino acids. Trimming took 3 bases from V and 3 from J, leaving 20 bases between them. The DNA for the CDR3 is TGTGCCAGTAGTATTCATCCGGGGACTACGGGGGACTATGGCTACACCTTC. Protein: CASSIHPGTTGDYGYTF.

A word on this clone: Sequence at one end of the junction differs from germline and may be a read error. The sample holds other DNA sequences that translate to the same CDR3. This chain's CDR3 is CASSLRVSGANVLTF. Written as DNA, the CDR3 is TGTGCCAGCAGCTTGAGGGTCTCTGGGGCCAATGTCCTGACTTTC. V usage is TRBV5-6 and J usage is TRBJ2-6; D is perhaps TRBD1 (5 bases). Germline V gene data show CDR1 as SGHDT and CDR2 as YYEEEE. The CDR3 loop spans 15 amino acids.

The genes are TRBV27 and TRBJ2-4; maybe TRBD2 (6 bases). Germline-derived CDR1 and CDR2 are MNHEY and SMNVEV (reference sequence). The CDR3 runs 16 residues. Trimming took off 4 bases at V and 5 bases at J, with 18 bases between the two ends. The CDR3 protein is CASSSSGRRGENIQYF. CDR3 DNA sequence: TGTGCCAGCAGTTCCTCCGGCCGTCGCGGGGAAAACATTCAGTACTTC.

V usage is TRBV7-9 and J usage is TRBJ2-5; the D is unclear. The CDR3 loop spans 14 amino acids. V was clipped by 5 bases and J by 4 bases, with 14 bases between them. Germline V gene data show CDR1 as SEHNR and CDR2 as FQNEAQ (reference sequence). DNA of the CDR3: TGTGCCAGCAGCGCCGGTAGTCTAGGAGAGACCCAGTACTTC. Translated, it gives CASSAGSLGETQYF.

The chain joins TRBV28 to TRBJ1-1; D not certain. Germline loops: CDR1 MDHEN, CDR2 SYDVKM. The CDR3 totals 12 residues. V was cut by 0 bases and J by 6 bases, with 5 bases left in between. The CDR3 nucleotides are TGTGCCAGCAGTTTATGGGGGTCTGAAGCTTTCTTT. Residues: CASSLWGSEAFF.

The genes are TRBV10-1 and TRBJ2-7; D unclear. The CDR3 runs to 13 residues. Germline V lookup: CDR1 WNHNN, CDR2 SYGVQD (reference sequence). V lost 6 bases and J 7 bases, leaving 16 bases between the germline ends. The CDR3 DNA is TGCGCCAGCAGCCCCCAGGCTGTAGGGGAGCAGTACGTC. The encoded protein is CASSPQAVGEQYV.

The chain couples TRBV5-4 to TRBJ2-3; D is perhaps TRBD2 (5 bases). CDR1 is SGHNT and CDR2 is YYREEE in the germline V gene (reference sequence). CDR3 size: 16 residues. Trimming took off 4 bases at V and 7 bases at J, with 22 bases between the two ends. DNA of the CDR3: TGTGCCAGCAGCGAACCGGGCCCCTTACACGGGAATACGCAGTATTTT. Protein product: CASSEPGPLHGNTQYF.

The genes are TRBV28 and TRBJ1-5; tentative D call: TRBD1 (5 bases). The V gene lost 8 bases and the J gene lost 4 bases, with 15 bases spanning the gap. In germline, CDR1 is MDHEN, CDR2 SYDVKM. The CDR3 has 14 residues. The chain's CDR3 is CASAGQGENQPQHF. DNA of the CDR3: TGTGCCAGCGCTGGGCAGGGAGAGAATCAGCCCCAGCATTTT.

This chain's CDR3 is CASSQKQYNEQFF. The CDR3 bases are TGTGCCAGCAGCCAAAAACAGTACAATGAGCAGTTCTTC. The chain couples TRBV14 to TRBJ2-1; unclear D gene. Germline values: CDR1 SGHDN, CDR2 FVKESK. The V gene lost 2 bases and the J gene lost 4 bases, with 6 bases spanning the gap. The CDR3 sequence is 13 residues long.

The chain employs TRBV7-2 and TRBJ1-5, with D uncertain. Germline V gives CDR1 SGHTA, CDR2 FQGNSA. This CDR3 has 13 residues. V dropped 3 bases and J dropped 5 bases, with 8 bases sitting between them. The CDR3 coding sequence is TGTGCCAGCAGCTTTTCCGGGGATCAGCCCCAGCATTTT. The encoded protein is CASSFSGDQPQHF.